This T cell receptor beta chain came from a study of T cells in Graves' hyperthyroidism and ophthalmopathy. Template material for amplifying TCR beta CDR3 regions consisted of RNA transcripts. Carried out on the TCR CDR3, a first-round RT-PCR used the HTBI primer set. TCRdb processed the multiplex PCR reads anew with MiXCR; each CDR3 protein has one entry. The sample carries 650,000 to 700,000 distinct CDR3 sequences, 17% recorded once. In this sample, this clonotype turned up once. The V end was cut by 2 bases, the J end by 7 bases, with 17 bases between. The length of the CDR3 is 15 residues. Germline V gene sequence: CDR1 MNHEY, CDR2 SVGAGI.

Specimen: blood. This TCR was recovered from a man aged 45 to 65 with Graves' hyperthyroidism. The chain joins TRBV6-5 to TRBJ1-2, with D unclear. In nucleotides, the CDR3 is TGTGCCAGCAGTTACAGCGCAGGATTGGGTGTTGGCTACACCTTC. The encoded protein is CASSYSAGLGVGYTF.